Listed here are 27 T cell receptor beta chains from one sample, sequenced in a study of T cells in localized non-small cell lung cancer. Clones were sequenced by immunoSEQ multiplex PCR, and TCRdb holds only the in-frame ones, with some missing. Among roughly 76,000 clones listed, over 70% were seen once. The material sequenced was PBMCs, taken before any cancer treatment. These receptor sequences come from a man aged 40-75 years with stage II squamous cell lung carcinoma.

DNA of the CDR3: TGTGCCAGCAGCTCAAGGGGACTAGCGGGGCGTAACAATGAGCAGTTCTTC. This translates into CASSSRGLAGRNNEQFF. V is TRBV7-3 and J is TRBJ2-1, with TRBD2 matching over 13 bases. Germline trimming cut 4 bases from V and 5 bases from J; bases unmatched to any gene: 8. The CDR3 contains 17 residues. Germline CDR1 SGHTA, CDR2 FQGTGA.

This chain joins TRBV7-2 and TRBJ2-5; D is possibly TRBD1 (6 bases). The CDR3 sequence is 13 residues long. Germline V gene data show CDR1 as SGHTA and CDR2 as FQGNSA. The V end lost 5 bases, the J end lost 7 bases, and 14 bases lay between the germline ends. The CDR3 protein is CASSPGASGTQYF. CDR3 nucleotides: TGTGCCAGCAGCCCAGGGGCCTCCGGGACCCAGTACTTC.

The chain joins TRBV21-1 to TRBJ2-7. TRBV21-1 is deemed a pseudogene. This CDR3 has 12 amino acids. The CDR3 DNA is TGTGCCAGCAGCAAGACCCTGGGCGAGCAGTACTTC. Translated: CASSKTLGEQYF.

The chain employs TRBV5-8 and TRBJ1-2, with 8 bases fitting TRBD1. The CDR3 loop spans 13 amino acids. The trim removed 5 bases at V and 6 bases at J, leaving 6 bases unmatched. In germline, CDR1 is SGHTS, CDR2 YDEGEE. CDR3: CASRKQGGNGYTF. DNA for the CDR3: TGTGCCAGCAGGAAACAGGGGGGGAATGGCTACACCTTC.

V and J are TRBV27 and TRBJ2-1; unclear D gene. V was shortened by 7 bases and J by 9 bases, with 19 bases between the two germline ends. This CDR3 contains 14 residues. The germline V gene has CDR1 MNHEY and CDR2 SMNVEV (reference sequence). The chain's CDR3 is CASTTETLIGEQFF. For the CDR3, the DNA is TGTGCCAGCACGACGGAGACCCTAATTGGTGAGCAGTTCTTC.

The rearrangement uses TRBV10-2 and TRBJ2-5; D is perhaps TRBD1 (7 bases). The CDR3 is made up of 13 amino acids. Trimming stripped 7 bases from V and 4 bases from J, with 13 bases between. Germline lookup yields CDR1 WSHSY and CDR2 SAAADI. The DNA for the CDR3 is TGCGCCAGCAAGGAGGGGGCGAGAGAGACCCAGTACTTC. Translating gives CASKEGARETQYF.

The rearrangement uses TRBV7-6 and TRBJ1-4; 9 bases fit TRBD1. J lost 3 bases, V lost 10 bases, and 6 bases had no gene match. Per the germline V gene, CDR1 is SGHVS and CDR2 is FNYEAQ. The CDR3 is made up of 14 amino acids. CDR3 coding DNA: TGTGCCACCACCCGGACAGGGGCTAATGAAAAACTGTTTTTT. It translates to CATTRTGANEKLFF.

The J gene is TRBJ2-7, the V gene TRBV5-1, with 7 bases aligning to TRBD1. V lost 4 bases to trimming and J lost 6 bases; unmatched junction nucleotides: 13. The CDR3 extends over 15 amino acids. CDR1 SGHRS and CDR2 YFSETQ come from the germline V gene. CDR3 loop: CASSRLTGFLGEQYF. The CDR3 DNA is TGCGCCAGCAGCCGTTTGACAGGGTTCCTCGGCGAGCAGTACTTC.

This clone was found a few times. The chain links TRBV19 to TRBJ1-2; 10 nucleotides match TRBD1. Germline V gene lookup returns CDR1 LNHDA and CDR2 SQIVND (reference sequence). There are 14 residues in the CDR3. The V and J ends lost 7 bases and 7 bases, in that order; junction bases with no gene match: 9. Here the CDR3 DNA reads TGTGCCAGTAATCCGGGACAGGGGCGGCTTGGCTACACCTTC. Translating it yields CASNPGQGRLGYTF. The full variable domain, in which reference TRBV19 and TRBJ1-2 provide the parts outside the CDR3, is DGGITQSPKYLFRKEGQNVTLSCEQNLNHDAMYWYRQDPGQGLRLIYYSQIVNDFQKGDIAEGYSVSREKKESFPLTVTSAQKNPTAFYLCASNPGQGRLGYTFGSGTRLTVV.

This sequence joins TRBV7-3 and TRBJ2-7; TRBD2 matches at 10 bases. The V gene end was trimmed by 7 bases and the J gene end by 0 bases; junction bases not matched to a gene: 6. The V gene's germline CDR1 is SGHTA and CDR2 FQGTGA. The CDR3 has 15 amino acids. The DNA of the CDR3 is TGTGCCAGCACCGCTAGCGGGAGCCCCTCCTACGAGCAGTACTTC. It specifies CASTASGSPSYEQYF.

The V gene is TRBV23-1, the J gene TRBJ2-2; D is possibly TRBD1 (5 bases). TRBV23-1 is given ORF status, its function remaining uncertain. Trimming removed 0 bases from V and 4 bases from J, with 6 bases in between. The length of the CDR3 is 14 residues. The chain's CDR3 is CASSQSGATGELFF. Here the CDR3 DNA reads TGCGCCAGCAGTCAATCTGGGGCCACCGGGGAGCTGTTTTTT.

V is TRBV19 and J is TRBJ1-5; 8 nucleotides align to TRBD1. V shed 7 bases, J shed 4 bases, and the junction held 9 bases outside the gene matches. Germline values: CDR1 LNHDA, CDR2 SQIVND (reference sequence). The CDR3 runs to 15 residues. The CDR3 here is CASTSLQGGNQPQHF. Written as DNA, the CDR3 is TGTGCCAGTACCTCATTACAGGGGGGGAATCAGCCCCAGCATTTT.

The chain links TRBV18 to TRBJ1-1; no firm D call. Per germline, CDR1 KGHSH and CDR2 LQKENI. The CDR3 consists of 13 residues. Trimming pared 3 bases from V and 2 bases from J, leaving 7 bases between. CDR3 DNA sequence: TGTGCCAGCTCACCCATAGGTAACACTGAAGCTTTCTTT. Translated, it gives CASSPIGNTEAFF.

This chain links TRBV11-2 with TRBJ1-3, with 10 bases lining up with TRBD1. Germline CDR1 and CDR2: SGHAT and FQNNGV. V gave up 4 bases and J gave up 0 bases; unmatched junction bases: 3. CDR3 length: 16 residues. Written as DNA, the CDR3 is TGTGCCAGCAGCTCGGGACAGGGGATCTCTGGAAACACCATATATTTT. It is translated as CASSSGQGISGNTIYF. Together with reference TRBV11-2 and TRBJ1-3, the CDR3 gives the full variable domain: EAGVAQSPRYKIIEKRQSVAFWCNPISGHATLYWYQQILGQGPKLLIQFQNNGVVDDSQLPKDRFSAERLKGVDSTLKIQPAKLEDSAVYLCASSSGQGISGNTIYFGEGSWLTVV.

The chain has TRBV13 and TRBJ2-1, with 8 positions matching TRBD2. J gave up 7 bases and V 5 bases, and 10 bases lay outside the gene matches. The CDR3 runs 15 residues. Germline CDR1 and CDR2: PRHDT and FYEKMQ (reference sequence). Written as DNA, the CDR3 is TGTGCCAGCAGCGACAACAGCGGGAGAAGAAATGAGCAGTTCTTC. This encodes CASSDNSGRRNEQFF.

This chain uses TRBV4-3 with TRBJ1-2; D is uncertain. The CDR3 sequence is 12 residues long. The germline V and J ends were trimmed by 0 bases and 4 bases, with 3 bases remaining between them. The germline V gene encodes CDR1 LGHNA and CDR2 YSLEER. CDR3 amino acids: CASSQDRYGYTF. The CDR3 nucleotides are TGCGCCAGCAGCCAAGATCGCTATGGCTACACCTTC.

The chain uses TRBV4-1 and TRBJ1-2, with D possibly matching TRBD1 (6 bases). The CDR3 has 14 residues. Trimming stripped 5 bases from V and 8 bases from J, with 18 bases between. Germline loops: CDR1 MGHRA, CDR2 YSYEKL. The CDR3 spells CASSTGHGIEGYTF. Written as DNA, the CDR3 is TGCGCCAGCAGCACGGGACACGGCATCGAGGGCTACACCTTC.

This rearrangement joins TRBV7-2 to TRBJ2-7, with D tentatively TRBD2 (6 bases). CDR3 length: 15 residues. Trimming stripped 1 base from V and 6 bases from J, with 16 bases between. CDR1 and CDR2 (germline): SGHTA, FQGNSA. The CDR3 protein is CASSLDVVLGGEQYF. For the CDR3, the DNA is TGTGCCAGCAGCTTAGATGTTGTATTGGGAGGCGAGCAGTACTTC.

The V gene is TRBV23-1, the J gene TRBJ2-7; D remains unclear. TRBV23-1 falls under the ORF class, with uncertain function. The CDR3 is 11 amino acids. V gave up 4 bases and J gave up 5 bases, with 6 bases separating them. CDR3 nucleotides: TGCGCCAGCAGTCGAGAAAACGAGCAGTACTTC. Translation: CASSRENEQYF.

The chain links TRBV7-2 to TRBJ2-1, with 7 bases matching TRBD2. In germline, CDR1 is SGHTA, CDR2 FQGNSA. The length of the CDR3 is 12 residues. The J segment lost 9 bases and the V segment lost 3 bases, leaving 2 bases of the junction unmatched. CDR3 in DNA: TGTGCCAGCAGCTTCACGGGAGGTGAGCAGTTCTTC. It codes for CASSFTGGEQFF.

This clone was seen just once. The chain employs TRBV15 and TRBJ1-4; no firm D call. Trimming pared 0 bases from V and 7 bases from J, leaving 3 bases between. The germline gives CDR1 LNHNV, CDR2 YYDKDF (reference sequence). This CDR3 comprises 12 residues. CDR3 in DNA: TGTGCCACCAGCAGAGATCTTGAAAAACTGTTTTTT. Protein sequence: CATSRDLEKLFF.

The rearrangement links TRBV4-3 to TRBJ1-5; the D is unclear. This CDR3 spans 15 amino acids. The germline CDR1 and CDR2 sequences are LGHNA and YSLEER. The V gene lost 0 bases and the J gene lost 2 bases, with 8 bases spanning the gap. The CDR3 DNA is TGCGCCAGCAGCCAAGATACCTGGGGCAATCAGCCCCAGCATTTT. Its translation is CASSQDTWGNQPQHF.

This chain connects TRBV27 to TRBJ2-7, with D hard to call. V was shortened by 4 bases and J by 2 bases, with 12 bases between the two germline ends. The germline V gene encodes CDR1 MNHEY and CDR2 SMNVEV (reference sequence). The CDR3 is 14 residues long. CDR3 in amino acids: CASSSPPLTYEQYF. Here the CDR3 DNA reads TGTGCCAGCAGTTCCCCCCCCCTAACCTACGAGCAGTACTTC.

This sequence joins TRBV5-1 and TRBJ2-3, with D maybe TRBD2 (5 bases). The V and J ends lost 5 bases and 4 bases respectively, with 8 bases between them. CDR3 length: 12 amino acids. Germline V gene sequence: CDR1 SGHRS, CDR2 YFSETQ. The chain's CDR3 is CASRTTADTQYF. CDR3 DNA: TGCGCCAGCAGGACTACAGCAGATACGCAGTATTTT.

The chain combines TRBV4-1 with TRBJ2-7; D possibly corresponds to TRBD2 (6 bases). There are 16 residues in the CDR3. V was pared by 0 bases and J by 0 bases, with 12 bases between. The V gene's germline CDR1 is MGHRA and CDR2 YSYEKL. The DNA for the CDR3 is TGCGCCAGCAGCCAAGATGCGGGATCGAGCTCCTACGAGCAGTACTTC. Translated, it gives CASSQDAGSSSYEQYF.

The chain links TRBV19 to TRBJ1-1; D uncertain. The CDR3 length is 10 residues. The V end was cut by 3 bases, the J end by 12 bases, with 8 bases between. Per the germline V gene, CDR1 is LNHDA and CDR2 is SQIVND (reference sequence). Here the CDR3 DNA reads TGTGCCAGTAGTATCAGTTGGCCTTTCTTT. Protein: CASSISWPFF.

The chain combines TRBV28 with TRBJ1-2; D remains ambiguous. V was trimmed by 5 bases and J by 4 bases, leaving 11 bases between them. The CDR3 runs to 13 residues. Germline V gene sequence: CDR1 MDHEN, CDR2 SYDVKM. CDR3 sequence reads: CASSMRVSYGYTF. DNA of the CDR3: TGTGCCAGCAGTATGCGTGTGAGCTATGGCTACACCTTC.